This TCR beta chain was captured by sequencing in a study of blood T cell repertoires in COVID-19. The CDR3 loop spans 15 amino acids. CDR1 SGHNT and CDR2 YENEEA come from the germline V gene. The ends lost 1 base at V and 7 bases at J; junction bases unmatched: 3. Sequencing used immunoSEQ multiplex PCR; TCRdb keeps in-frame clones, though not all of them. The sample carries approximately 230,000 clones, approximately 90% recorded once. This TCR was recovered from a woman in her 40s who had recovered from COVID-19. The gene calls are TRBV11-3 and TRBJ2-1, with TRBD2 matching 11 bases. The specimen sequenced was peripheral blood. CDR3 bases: TGTGCCAGCAGCTTAGTGACTAGCGGGAAGAATGAGCAGTTCTTC. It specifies CASSLVTSGKNEQFF.